This T cell receptor (beta chain) was identified in a study of T cell repertoires in cytomegalovirus infection. Notes on this clonotype: Its matching antigen is unknown.

TCRdb ran MiXCR on the reads and lists one entry per CDR3 protein. The sample gives some 560,000 distinct CDR3 sequences, roughly 43% of which show up once; around 48% is in the top ten. The junction had 5 bases not matched to a gene; V was cut back by 0 bases and J by 4 bases. Per germline, CDR1 MNHEY and CDR2 SMNVEV (reference sequence). The CDR3 has 15 amino acids. V gene TRBV27 combines with J gene TRBJ1-1; 7 bases fit TRBD1. This sequence originates from a human donor in good health (CMV status not recorded). Some clones in this sample may be carry-over from other donors' samples. Sequencing used cultured PBMCs, obtained from culture after CMV antigen stimulation. This CDR3 reads CASSLSATGTTEAFF. DNA for the CDR3: TGTGCCAGCAGTTTATCGGCGACAGGGACCACTGAAGCTTTCTTT.